Listed below are T cell receptor beta chains from one sample, sequenced in a study of blood T cells in healthy people across ages. TCRdb reprocessed the 5' RACE reads with MiXCR, giving one entry per CDR3 protein. Among about 2 million distinct CDR3 sequences listed, around half were seen once. The sequenced sample consisted of blood. These receptors were taken from a woman between 40 and 50 years old in good health. Each CDR3 is given with its conserved first and last residue. Each record gives: V gene, J gene, D gene, clone size, CDR3 protein, CDR3 DNA. D genes are given only for firm matches. For some rows the clone size is stated as once, few or many, or as a class when expanded; others skip it.

>TRBV20-1|TRBJ2-3|-|many
CSARHAGPGGDTQYF
TGCAGTGCTCGCCATGCGGGCCCCGGCGGAGATACGCAGTATTTT
>TRBV20-1|TRBJ1-1|-|-
CSARLGIEAFF
TGCAGTGCTAGACTGGGGATTGAAGCTTTCTTT
>TRBV6-2/TRBV6-3|TRBJ2-1|TRBD2|-
CASSLPTSGRASNEQFF
TGTGCCAGCAGTCTCCCGACTAGCGGGAGGGCTTCCAATGAGCAGTTCTTC
>TRBV11-1|TRBJ2-3|-|-
CASSFGAVRADTQYF
TGTGCCAGCAGCTTCGGCGCCGTGAGGGCCGATACGCAGTATTTT
>TRBV15|TRBJ1-2|TRBD1|-
CATSLPGQGVPLAGYTF
TGTGCCACCAGCTTACCGGGACAGGGCGTACCTCTCGCCGGCTACACCTTC
>TRBV6-2/TRBV6-3|TRBJ1-2|-|few
CASSYVSGPSGYTF
TGTGCCAGCAGTTACGTGTCGGGGCCCAGTGGCTACACCTTC
>TRBV20-1|TRBJ1-6|TRBD1|few
CSARDSGRGSSPLHF
TGCAGTGCTAGAGATAGCGGCAGGGGGAGCTCACCCCTCCACTTT
>TRBV5-1|TRBJ2-7|-|-
CASSLVVDSYEQYF
TGCGCCAGCAGCTTGGTGGTGGACTCCTACGAGCAGTACTTC
>TRBV7-9|TRBJ2-1|-|-
CASSAGQSQYNEQFF
TGTGCCAGCAGCGCCGGACAGTCTCAGTACAATGAGCAGTTCTTC
>TRBV10-2|TRBJ2-5|TRBD1|-
CASSGDRGVQETQYF
TGCGCCAGCAGCGGGGACAGAGGGGTCCAAGAGACCCAGTACTTC
>TRBV7-9|TRBJ2-7|-|-
CASSFKGSGYEQYF
TGTGCCAGCAGCTTCAAGGGATCGGGGTACGAGCAGTACTTC
>TRBV5-1|TRBJ2-6|TRBD1|few
CASSLTGQGSGANVLTF
TGCGCCAGCAGCTTGACGGGACAGGGCTCTGGGGCCAACGTCCTGACTTTC
>TRBV27|TRBJ2-7|-|once
CASSLLGRRLKDEQYF
TGTGCCAGCAGTTTATTAGGGCGGCGGCTAAAGGACGAGCAGTACTTC
>TRBV7-2|TRBJ2-1|-|-
CASSPATFEQFF
TGTGCCAGCAGCCCAGCCACATTCGAGCAGTTCTTC
>TRBV6-2/TRBV6-3|TRBJ2-3|-|few
CASRPGTTDTQYF
TGTGCCAGCAGGCCGGGGACAACAGATACGCAGTATTTT
>TRBV4-2|TRBJ1-2|TRBD1|few
CASSQPGTGQINGYTF
TGTGCCAGCAGCCAGCCGGGAACGGGACAGATAAATGGCTACACCTTC
>TRBV20-1|TRBJ1-6|-|-
CSARMGQNSPLHF
TGCAGTGCTAGGATGGGTCAGAATTCACCCCTCCACTTT
>TRBV7-2|TRBJ2-5|-|many
CASSLVREETQYF
TGTGCCAGCAGCTTAGTCAGGGAAGAGACCCAGTACTTC
>TRBV7-9|TRBJ2-1|-|few
CASSLPVGYNEQFF
TGTGCCAGCAGCTTACCAGTAGGCTACAATGAGCAGTTCTTC
>TRBV6-5|TRBJ2-1|TRBD1|few
CASSYIGTGDYNEQFF
TGTGCCAGCAGTTACATTGGGACAGGGGATTACAATGAGCAGTTCTTC
>TRBV3-1|TRBJ2-7|-|few
CASSQFRSTEQYF
TGTGCCAGCAGCCAATTCCGGAGCACCGAGCAGTACTTC
>TRBV7-9|TRBJ1-2|TRBD1|few
CASSLLGTGAGYTF
TGTGCCAGCAGCTTACTGGGGACAGGGGCAGGATACACCTTC
>TRBV20-1|TRBJ2-3|-|few
CSAHPGTEDTQYF
TGCAGTGCTCACCCAGGGACGGAAGATACGCAGTATTTT
>TRBV6-1|TRBJ2-3|TRBD2|-
CASSALAGPSTDTQYF
TGTGCCAGCAGTGCACTAGCGGGCCCTAGCACAGATACGCAGTATTTT
>TRBV4-1|TRBJ2-5|-|-
CASSQEVPRQETQYF
TGCGCCAGCAGCCAAGAGGTGCCTAGGCAAGAGACCCAGTACTTC
>TRBV5-1|TRBJ2-1|TRBD1|-
CASGRGGQPNNEQFF
TGCGCCAGCGGCCGAGGGGGACAGCCCAACAATGAGCAGTTCTTC
>TRBV3-1|TRBJ2-3|TRBD1|few
CASSPDRGRKARDTDTQYF
TGTGCCAGCAGTCCAGACAGGGGGCGAAAAGCGAGGGACACAGATACGCAGTATTTT
>TRBV20-1|TRBJ2-1|-|-
CSAHLSWTANNEQFF
TGCAGTGCTCACCTCAGTTGGACAGCGAACAATGAGCAGTTCTTC
>TRBV4-1|TRBJ2-1|-|-
CASSPGFDEQFF
TGCGCCAGCAGCCCCGGATTCGATGAGCAGTTCTTC
>TRBV15|TRBJ2-3|TRBD2|-
CATSRGGTSGASTDTQYF
TGTGCCACCAGCAGAGGCGGGACTAGCGGGGCCAGCACAGATACGCAGTATTTT
>TRBV20-1|TRBJ2-7|-|-
CSASEGRASYEQYF
TGCAGTGCTAGTGAGGGGAGAGCGTCCTACGAGCAGTACTTC
>TRBV10-3|TRBJ1-2|-|few
CAIRAGGGKGYTF
TGTGCCATCAGGGCCGGTGGGGGTAAAGGCTACACCTTC
>TRBV11-2|TRBJ1-2|-|few
CASSSYDGTNYGYTF
TGTGCCAGCAGCTCCTATGACGGAACTAACTATGGCTACACCTTC
>TRBV14|TRBJ2-7|-|few
CASSQRPSLHRRGEQYF
TGTGCCAGCAGCCAAAGGCCAAGCCTCCATCGACGCGGCGAGCAGTACTTC
>TRBV5-1|TRBJ2-7|-|few
CASHEGSEQYF
TGCGCCAGCCATGAGGGGAGCGAGCAGTACTTC
>TRBV7-8|TRBJ2-3|-|few
CASSLALAQRTDTQYF
TGTGCCAGCAGCTTAGCGCTGGCCCAGCGCACAGATACGCAGTATTTT
>TRBV11-2|TRBJ2-1|-|-
CASSSPHLVGNEQFF
TGTGCCAGCAGCTCCCCCCACTTAGTGGGGAATGAGCAGTTCTTC
>TRBV4-2|TRBJ2-5|TRBD2|few
CASSQVLSGGAPETQYF
TGTGCCAGCAGCCAAGTTCTCAGCGGGGGGGCACCAGAGACCCAGTACTTC
>TRBV11-2|TRBJ2-1|TRBD2|few
CASSLGTSWDEQFF
TGTGCCAGCAGCTTAGGGACTAGCTGGGATGAGCAGTTCTTC
>TRBV25-1|TRBJ2-1|TRBD2|-
CASSEVPGLGRVEQFF
TGTGCCAGCAGTGAAGTACCGGGACTAGGCAGGGTTGAGCAGTTCTTC
>TRBV28|TRBJ2-5|-|-
CASNAGTAGETQYF
TGTGCCAGCAACGCAGGGACCGCAGGAGAGACCCAGTACTTC
>TRBV5-1|TRBJ2-7|TRBD1|-
CASSVTGVDERYF
TGCGCCAGCAGCGTGACAGGGGTGGACGAGCGGTACTTC